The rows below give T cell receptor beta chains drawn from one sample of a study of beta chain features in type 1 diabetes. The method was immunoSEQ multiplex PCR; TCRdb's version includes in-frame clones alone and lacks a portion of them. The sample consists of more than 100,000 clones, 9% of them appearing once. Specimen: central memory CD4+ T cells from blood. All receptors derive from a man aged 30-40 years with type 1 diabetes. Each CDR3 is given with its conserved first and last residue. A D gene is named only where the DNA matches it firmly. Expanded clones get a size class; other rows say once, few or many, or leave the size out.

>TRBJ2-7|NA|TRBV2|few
CASATYEQYF
TGTGCCAGCGCTACCTACGAGCAGTACTTC
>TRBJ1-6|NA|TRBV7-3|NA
CASSLITGGNSPLHF
TGTGCCAGCAGCTTAATCACGGGAGGGAATTCACCCCTCCACTTT
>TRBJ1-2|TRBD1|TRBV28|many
CASTVGGGYGYTF
TGTGCCAGCACTGTAGGGGGCGGCTATGGCTACACCTTC
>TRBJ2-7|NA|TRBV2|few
CASSPSLGREQYF
TGTGCCAGCAGTCCTTCACTCGGTCGGGAGCAGTACTTC
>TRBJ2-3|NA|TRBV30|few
CAWSVPSTDTQYF
TGTGCCTGGAGTGTCCCAAGCACAGATACGCAGTATTTT
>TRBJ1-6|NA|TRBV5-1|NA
CASSLQGRNSPLHF
TGCGCCAGCAGCTTGCAGGGTAGAAACTCACCCCTCCACTTT
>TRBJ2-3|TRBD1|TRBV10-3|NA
CAIMQGGDTQYF
TGTGCCATCATGCAAGGGGGCGATACGCAGTATTTT
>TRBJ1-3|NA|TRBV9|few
CASSDSGARGNTIYF
TGTGCCAGCAGCGACTCAGGGGCGCGGGGAAACACCATATATTTT
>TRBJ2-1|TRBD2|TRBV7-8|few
CASSLTSGGYNEQFF
TGTGCCAGCAGCCTTACTAGCGGGGGGTACAATGAGCAGTTCTTC
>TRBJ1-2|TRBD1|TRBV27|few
CASSRQGRGYTF
TGTGCCAGCAGTCGACAGGGAAGAGGCTACACCTTC
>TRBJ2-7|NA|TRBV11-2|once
CASSPGIFSYEQYF
TGTGCCAGCAGCCCGGGGATCTTCTCCTACGAGCAGTACTTC
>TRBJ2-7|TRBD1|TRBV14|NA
CASSQGTGPYEQYF
TGTGCCAGCAGCCAGGGGACAGGGCCCTACGAGCAGTACTTC
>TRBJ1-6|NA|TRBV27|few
CASRPGSGHLPLHF
TGTGCCAGCAGACCCGGAAGTGGGCATCTACCCCTCCACTTT
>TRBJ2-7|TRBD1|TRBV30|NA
CAWKTGAGEQYF
TGTGCCTGGAAGACAGGGGCGGGAGAGCAGTACTTC
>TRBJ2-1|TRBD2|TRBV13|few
CASTISGGGFNEQFF
TGTGCCAGCACCATTAGCGGGGGAGGGTTCAATGAGCAGTTCTTC
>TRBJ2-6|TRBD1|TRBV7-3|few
CASSLSGTGGTGANVLTF
TGTGCCAGCAGCTTATCCGGGACAGGGGGTACCGGGGCCAACGTCCTGACTTTC